This T cell receptor beta chain was captured in a study of blood T cell repertoires in COVID-19 (TCRdb year 2020). With regard to the full study: Samples from collaborators originated in the United States, Italy and Spain and spanned both the acute and convalescent phases of COVID-19. The material from the prospective study consisted of cDNA or gDNA derived from T cells, B-cell-depleted T cells, or PBMCs. Deeply sampled blood TCRbeta repertoires from subjects exposed to, actively infected with, or recovered from COVID-19 were included in the dataset. The repertoires were made available in a free public database intended to serve as a resource for research on the immune response to SARS-CoV-2. The samples were drawn from two sources: the first 160 participants of the ongoing ImmuneRACE study, and fewer than 1,500 subjects contributed by 6 global collaborators. Sample metadata almost always included a de-identified subject ID, COVID-19 status, age in years and sex. Where HLA class I and class II types were available, the types were taken from metadata supplied by the sample provider, not from assay-based typing. What the work shows at the level of the full study, not this receptor alone: How much clinical and demographic metadata was included differed by source and by participant, and the metadata was provided uncurated.

The immunoSEQ Assay, a bias-controlled multiplex PCR, was used to amplify TCRbeta CDR3 regions from genomic DNA. Concerning the study's data processing: Nucleated cell counts per sample were estimated from amplification of reference gene primers within the assay. Sequence reads were collapsed and filtered to measure the absolute abundance of every unique TCRbeta CDR3 rearrangement. For each sample, productive Simpson clonality was calculated as the square root of Simpson's diversity index over productive rearrangements. TCRdb re-hosts the immuneACCESS table, in-frame sequences only. Its copies lack some clones; in the studies checked, an unresolved V gene accounts for under half of them, and the cause for the rest is not known. That table gives V, J and clone size, and the DNA gave D and trimming. The sample table lists about 40,000 clones, roughly 92% of them with a count of one. About 8.3% of the sample comes from the top ten.

Trimming removed 2 bases from V and 0 bases from J, leaving 8 bases between the germline ends. The CDR3 contains 15 residues, cysteine and phenylalanine counted. The sequence is cut down to CDR3 DNA, 45 bases in frame from base 1. The germline V gene gives CDR1 as SGHDT and CDR2 as YYEEEE. As concerns this clone: Its antigen has not been determined. Per-base quality was not reported, and no clone a single base away is much larger than it.

Collaborating institutions collected whole blood in K2EDTA tubes following their own protocols. Collaborator samples were shipped for TCRbeta analysis as frozen whole blood, isolated PBMCs, or DNA extracted from either sample type. This TCR came from a middle-aged man with active COVID-19. Recombination joined TRBV5-6 with TRBJ2-2; the D gene cannot be resolved reliably. Sequenced: peripheral blood. The CDR3 region has the sequence CASSFSVTNTGELFF. The nucleotides read TGTGCCAGCAGCTTTTCCGTAACGAACACCGGGGAGCTGTTTTTT.